The rows below give T cell receptor beta chains drawn from one sample of a study of CD8 T cells in ankylosing spondylitis. MiXCR was run by TCRdb on the 5' RACE reads, yielding one entry per CDR3 protein. The sample consists of under 950,000 distinct CDR3 sequences, roughly 19% of them appearing once. The sample comprised blood, either unsorted or a sorted T cell fraction (not recorded which). All receptors come from a male donor with ankylosing spondylitis. CDR3s include the opening cysteine and the closing phenylalanine or tryptophan. The order of the fields is J gene, clone size, D gene, V gene, CDR3 protein, CDR3 DNA. The D gene is left open where the match is weak. Only part of the rows carry a size: once, few, many, or a class if the clone is expanded.

J: TRBJ2-7
size: -
D: -
V: TRBV20-1
CDR3: CSAPPPGSPYEQYF
DNA: TGCAGTGCTCCTCCTCCGGGGAGCCCGTACGAGCAGTACTTC

J: TRBJ2-1
size: -
D: TRBD2
V: TRBV7-6
CDR3: CASRTSGGIEQFF
DNA: TGTGCCAGCAGGACTAGCGGGGGGATCGAGCAGTTCTTC

J: TRBJ1-5
size: -
D: -
V: TRBV7-9
CDR3: CASSLGGTSQPQHF
DNA: TGTGCCAGCAGCTTAGGGGGCACAAGTCAGCCCCAGCATTTT

J: TRBJ1-5
size: many
D: -
V: TRBV4-3
CDR3: CASSLEVIQPQHF
DNA: TGCGCCAGCAGCTTAGAGGTCATTCAGCCCCAGCATTTT

J: TRBJ1-4
size: -
D: -
V: TRBV27
CDR3: CASRESRGNEKLFF
DNA: TGTGCCAGCAGAGAGAGCAGGGGTAATGAAAAACTGTTTTTT

J: TRBJ1-2
size: few
D: -
V: TRBV6-1
CDR3: CASSEYSGYGYTF
DNA: TGTGCCAGCAGTGAATACTCCGGCTATGGCTACACCTTC

J: TRBJ2-5
size: few
D: -
V: TRBV20-1
CDR3: CSAISPQAVETQYF
DNA: TGCAGTGCTATCTCCCCACAAGCGGTGGAGACCCAGTACTTC

J: TRBJ2-7
size: -
D: -
V: TRBV4-1
CDR3: CASSPGAGSRSYEQYF
DNA: TGCGCCAGCAGCCCCGGGGCGGGCAGCCGCTCCTACGAGCAGTACTTC

J: TRBJ1-1
size: few
D: -
V: TRBV7-2
CDR3: CASSDGTSGTEAFF
DNA: TGTGCCAGCAGCGACGGGACCTCGGGCACTGAAGCTTTCTTT

J: TRBJ2-6
size: -
D: -
V: TRBV28
CDR3: CASTRAGASGANVLTF
DNA: TGTGCCAGCACCCGGGCCGGGGCCTCTGGGGCCAACGTCCTGACTTTC

J: TRBJ1-2
size: -
D: -
V: TRBV25-1
CDR3: CASSGWQPGHYGYTF
DNA: TGTGCCAGCAGTGGCTGGCAGCCCGGACACTATGGCTACACCTTC

J: TRBJ2-4
size: few
D: TRBD2
V: TRBV20-1
CDR3: CSASLGLGLKNIQYF
DNA: TGCAGTGCTAGTTTAGGACTAGGCCTCAAAAACATTCAGTACTTC

J: TRBJ2-1
size: few
D: TRBD1
V: TRBV28
CDR3: CASSPLTGPNEQFF
DNA: TGTGCCAGCAGTCCCTTGACAGGGCCCAATGAGCAGTTCTTC

J: TRBJ1-1
size: -
D: TRBD1
V: TRBV4-1
CDR3: CASSRLPGTENTEAFF
DNA: TGCGCCAGCAGCCGGCTTCCCGGGACAGAGAACACTGAAGCTTTCTTT

J: TRBJ1-6
size: -
D: -
V: TRBV15
CDR3: CATSGQNNSPLHF
DNA: TGTGCCACCAGCGGACAGAATAATTCACCCCTCCACTTT

J: TRBJ1-4
size: -
D: TRBD1
V: TRBV13
CDR3: CASSGATGGNEKLFF
DNA: TGTGCCAGCAGCGGAGCGACAGGGGGAAACGAAAAACTGTTTTTT

J: TRBJ2-4
size: -
D: -
V: TRBV20-1
CDR3: CSASWPVLTGAKNIQYF
DNA: TGCAGTGCTAGTTGGCCTGTTTTAACTGGGGCCAAAAACATTCAGTACTTC

J: TRBJ2-2
size: -
D: TRBD2
V: TRBV5-1
CDR3: CASSLYGGRDTGELFF
DNA: TGCGCCAGCAGCTTGTATGGCGGGAGAGACACCGGGGAGCTGTTTTTT

J: TRBJ1-2
size: -
D: TRBD1
V: TRBV12-5
CDR3: CTSSLGVGTGTSNYGYTF
DNA: TGTACCAGCAGTTTGGGGGTCGGGACAGGGACCTCTAACTATGGCTACACCTTC

J: TRBJ1-1
size: -
D: -
V: TRBV27
CDR3: CASSLSKGYTEAFF
DNA: TGTGCCAGCAGTTTATCCAAGGGATACACTGAAGCTTTCTTT

J: TRBJ1-1
size: few
D: -
V: TRBV18
CDR3: CASSRPGHTEAFF
DNA: TGTGCCAGCTCACGTCCGGGGCACACTGAAGCTTTCTTT

J: TRBJ1-1
size: many
D: -
V: TRBV5-1
CDR3: CASRQTTGTRNTEAFF
DNA: TGCGCCAGCAGACAAACAACCGGGACAAGGAACACTGAAGCTTTCTTT

J: TRBJ2-1
size: few
D: TRBD2
V: TRBV27
CDR3: CASSLFPTSVDEQFF
DNA: TGTGCCAGCAGTTTATTTCCGACTAGCGTCGATGAGCAGTTCTTC

J: TRBJ2-4
size: -
D: -
V: TRBV7-8
CDR3: CASSLVSDRSFKNIQYF
DNA: TGTGCCAGCAGCTTAGTCTCGGACAGAAGTTTTAAAAACATTCAGTACTTC

J: TRBJ1-1
size: -
D: -
V: TRBV10-3
CDR3: CAISESRDGPNTEAFF
DNA: TGTGCCATCAGTGAGTCGCGGGACGGCCCGAACACTGAAGCTTTCTTT

J: TRBJ1-5
size: -
D: -
V: TRBV6-1
CDR3: CASSEAAENQPQHF
DNA: TGTGCCAGCAGTGAAGCTGCCGAAAATCAGCCCCAGCATTTT

J: TRBJ2-1
size: many
D: TRBD2
V: TRBV18
CDR3: CASSPPGLAYNEQFF
DNA: TGTGCCAGCTCACCCCCGGGACTAGCCTACAATGAGCAGTTCTTC